This is a list of T cell receptor beta chains from one sample in a study of T cell responses to AZD1222 COVID-19 vaccine. Data came from immunoSEQ multiplex PCR; TCRdb stores just in-frame clones and leaves some out. Found here are more than 110,000 clones, over 75% of them singletons; the top ten hold about 4.8%. The input for sequencing was peripheral blood, taken on day 0 of AZD1222 vaccination. Source of these receptors: an adult in good health. The CDR3 runs from the conserved cysteine through the conserved F or W. D genes are given only for firm matches. The size of a clone is reported for some rows only, either as once, few or many, or as a class for expanded clones.

size: -; D: TRBD1; J: TRBJ1-2; V: TRBV7-9; DNA: TGTGCCAGCAGCTTATTGACAGGGGAGAACTATGGCTACACCTTC; CDR3: CASSLLTGENYGYTF
size: once; D: TRBD1; J: TRBJ1-6; V: TRBV7-9; DNA: TGTGCCAGCAGCTTTCCAGACAGGGGTTCACCCCTCCACTTT; CDR3: CASSFPDRGSPLHF
size: -; D: TRBD2; J: TRBJ2-2; V: TRBV2; DNA: TGTGCCAGCAGGAATACCGGAACTAGCGGGAGTTTGGGGGAGCTGTTTTTT; CDR3: CASRNTGTSGSLGELFF
size: -; D: TRBD1; J: TRBJ1-1; V: TRBV20-1; DNA: TGCAGTGCTAGTGCCGACAGGGACACTGAAGCTTTCTTT; CDR3: CSASADRDTEAFF
size: -; D: -; J: TRBJ1-4; V: TRBV4-1; DNA: TGCGCCAGCAGCCAAGAGGGACGGCTTGAAAAACTGTTTTTT; CDR3: CASSQEGRLEKLFF
size: -; D: -; J: TRBJ1-5; V: TRBV7-8; DNA: TGTGCCAGCAGCTTAGTCGGAGGACATTTAAATCAGCCCCAGCATTTT; CDR3: CASSLVGGHLNQPQHF
size: few; D: -; J: TRBJ2-1; V: TRBV27; DNA: TGTGCCAGCAGCCCGGAGTATCAGTGGATTAATGAGCAGTTCTTC; CDR3: CASSPEYQWINEQFF
size: -; D: -; J: TRBJ1-2; V: TRBV4-1; DNA: TGCGCCAGCAGCCAACTAGGCGGAACTTTCTATGGCTACACCTTC; CDR3: CASSQLGGTFYGYTF
size: -; D: TRBD2; J: TRBJ2-2; V: TRBV14; DNA: TGTGCCAGCAGCCAGAGCCTCGGGACTAGCGGGAGTGGCACCGGGGAGCTGTTTTTT; CDR3: CASSQSLGTSGSGTGELFF
size: -; D: -; J: TRBJ1-5; V: TRBV18; DNA: TGTGCCAGTTCAGACAGACCCTTCAATAGCAATCAGCCCCAGCATTTT; CDR3: CASSDRPFNSNQPQHF
size: -; D: -; J: TRBJ1-1; V: TRBV2; DNA: TGTGCCAGCAGTGTGACAGGTGAAGCTTTCTTT; CDR3: CASSVTGEAFF
size: -; D: -; J: TRBJ2-7; V: TRBV28; DNA: TGTGCCAGCACTTTTACTTCGGACGGCCTCTCCTACGAGCAGTACTTC; CDR3: CASTFTSDGLSYEQYF
size: -; D: -; J: TRBJ2-7; V: TRBV7-9; DNA: TGTGCCAGCAGCTTAGTCTCACTCGAGCAGTACTTC; CDR3: CASSLVSLEQYF
size: -; D: -; J: TRBJ2-6; V: TRBV5-1; DNA: TGCGCCAGCAGCTTGGCCTTCCCCTCTGGGGCCAACGTCCTGACTTTC; CDR3: CASSLAFPSGANVLTF
size: -; D: -; J: TRBJ2-3; V: TRBV15; DNA: TGTGCCACCAGCAGAGAAGGCACTAGCCAAACAGATACGCAGTATTTT; CDR3: CATSREGTSQTDTQYF
size: -; D: -; J: TRBJ2-1; V: TRBV30; DNA: TGTGCCCAAATGACGAGCTCCTACAATGAGCAGTTCTTC; CDR3: CAQMTSSYNEQFF
size: -; D: -; J: TRBJ1-2; V: TRBV2; DNA: TGTGCCAGCAGTGACTTTACGGACCTCAACTATGGCTACACCTTC; CDR3: CASSDFTDLNYGYTF
size: -; D: -; J: TRBJ2-7; V: TRBV5-5; DNA: TGTGCCAGCAGCGAGGCGTACCGGGACCCAACAGGGAGGGAGCAGTACTTC; CDR3: CASSEAYRDPTGREQYF
size: -; D: -; J: TRBJ1-1; V: TRBV6-5; DNA: TGTGCCAGCAGAATGACGGGGTTGGGCACTGAAGCTTTCTTT; CDR3: CASRMTGLGTEAFF
size: -; D: TRBD1; J: TRBJ2-7; V: TRBV7-9; DNA: TGTGCCAGCAGCTACCGAGGGGGCGCCTCCTACGAGCAGTACTTC; CDR3: CASSYRGGASYEQYF
size: few; D: TRBD1; J: TRBJ1-2; V: TRBV5-4; DNA: TGTGCCAGCAGCACGGTAGGGGGCGCGTTGGGCTACACCTTC; CDR3: CASSTVGGALGYTF
size: -; D: -; J: TRBJ2-1; V: TRBV20-1; DNA: TGCAGTGCTAGTCGTCGGGTAAATGAGCAGTTCTTC; CDR3: CSASRRVNEQFF
size: -; D: -; J: TRBJ2-7; V: TRBV6-5; DNA: TGTGCCAGCAGCCTCCGGGACGGAGACTACGAGCAGTACTTC; CDR3: CASSLRDGDYEQYF
size: -; D: TRBD2; J: TRBJ2-7; V: TRBV6-5; DNA: TGTGCCAGCAGTCCCCCCGGGACTAGCTCCTACGAGCAGTACTTC; CDR3: CASSPPGTSSYEQYF